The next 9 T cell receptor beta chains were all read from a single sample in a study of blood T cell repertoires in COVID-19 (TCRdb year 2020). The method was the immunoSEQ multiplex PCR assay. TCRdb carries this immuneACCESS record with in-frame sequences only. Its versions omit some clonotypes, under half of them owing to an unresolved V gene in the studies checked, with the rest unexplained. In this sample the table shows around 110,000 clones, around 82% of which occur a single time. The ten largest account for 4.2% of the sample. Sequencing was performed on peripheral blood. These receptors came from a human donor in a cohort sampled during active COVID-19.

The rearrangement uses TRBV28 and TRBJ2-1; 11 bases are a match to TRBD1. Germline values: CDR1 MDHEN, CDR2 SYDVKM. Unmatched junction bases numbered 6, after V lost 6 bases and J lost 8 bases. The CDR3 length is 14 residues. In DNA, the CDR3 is TGTGCCAGCAGCAGGACAGGGGGCTCGTATGAGCAGTTCTTC. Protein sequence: CASSRTGGSYEQFF.

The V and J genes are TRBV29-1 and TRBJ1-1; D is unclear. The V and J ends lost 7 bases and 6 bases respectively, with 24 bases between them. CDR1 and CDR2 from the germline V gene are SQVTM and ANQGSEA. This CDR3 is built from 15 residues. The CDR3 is CSAGFVPEAVPEAFF. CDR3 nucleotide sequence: TGCAGCGCTGGATTTGTTCCCGAGGCGGTACCTGAAGCTTTCTTT.

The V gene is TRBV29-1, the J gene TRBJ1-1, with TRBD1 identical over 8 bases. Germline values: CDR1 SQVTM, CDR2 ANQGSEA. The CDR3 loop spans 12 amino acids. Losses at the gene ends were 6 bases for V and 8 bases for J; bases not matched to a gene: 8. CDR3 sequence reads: CSVLGTGLEAFF. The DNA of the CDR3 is TGCAGCGTCCTCGGGACAGGACTAGAAGCTTTCTTT.

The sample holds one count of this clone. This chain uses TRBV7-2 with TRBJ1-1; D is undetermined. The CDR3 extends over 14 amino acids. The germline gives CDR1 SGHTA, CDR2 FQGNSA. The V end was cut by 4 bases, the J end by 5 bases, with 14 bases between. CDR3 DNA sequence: TGTGCCAGCAGCTCAGCGGTGCGAGGAACTGAAGCTTTCTTT. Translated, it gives CASSSAVRGTEAFF.

The CDR3 DNA reads TGTGCCAGCAGCTTACGTACGGGACTGAGCACAGATACGCAGTATTTT. Amino acids: CASSLRTGLSTDTQYF. The chain uses TRBV13 and TRBJ2-3; TRBD2 is a possible D gene (6 bases). Trimming pared 2 bases from V and 0 bases from J, leaving 12 bases between. This CDR3 spans 16 amino acids. Germline V gene data show CDR1 as PRHDT and CDR2 as FYEKMQ (reference sequence).

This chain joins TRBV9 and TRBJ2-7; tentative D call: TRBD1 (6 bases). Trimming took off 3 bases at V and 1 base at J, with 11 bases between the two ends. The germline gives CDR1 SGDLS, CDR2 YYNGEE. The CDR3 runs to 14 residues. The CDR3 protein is CASSAKQGSYEQYF. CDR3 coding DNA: TGTGCCAGCAGCGCAAAACAGGGATCCTACGAGCAGTACTTC.

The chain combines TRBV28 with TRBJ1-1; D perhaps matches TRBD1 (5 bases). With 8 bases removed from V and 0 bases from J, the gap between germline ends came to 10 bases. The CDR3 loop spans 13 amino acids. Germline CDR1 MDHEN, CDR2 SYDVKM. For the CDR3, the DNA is TGTGCCAGCGGATACAGGTTGAACACTGAAGCTTTCTTT. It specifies CASGYRLNTEAFF.

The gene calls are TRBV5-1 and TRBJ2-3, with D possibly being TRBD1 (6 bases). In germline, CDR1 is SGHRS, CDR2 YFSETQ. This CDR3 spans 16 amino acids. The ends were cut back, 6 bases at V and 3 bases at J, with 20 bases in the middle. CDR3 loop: CASTPLQGYPTDTQYF. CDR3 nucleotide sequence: TGCGCCAGCACCCCTTTACAGGGATATCCGACAGATACGCAGTATTTT.

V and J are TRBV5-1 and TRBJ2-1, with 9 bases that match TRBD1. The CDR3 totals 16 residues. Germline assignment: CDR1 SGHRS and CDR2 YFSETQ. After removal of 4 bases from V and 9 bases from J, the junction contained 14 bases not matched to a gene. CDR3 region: CASSASPGTGRVEQFF. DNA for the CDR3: TGCGCCAGCAGCGCTTCCCCCGGGACAGGGAGGGTTGAGCAGTTCTTC.